These 8 T cell receptor beta chains were sequenced from one sample in a study of response to subunit inactivated influenza vaccine. TCRdb reanalysed the RT-PCR reads using MiXCR and keeps one entry per CDR3 protein. The sample carries a few hundred thousand distinct CDR3 sequences, about 10% recorded once. This specimen was PBMCs from blood, taken about 40 days after vaccination. Source of these receptors: a man in his forties or fifties who received an inactivated influenza vaccine.

This clonotype has a count of ten or more. V usage is TRBV4-3 and J usage is TRBJ2-1; D may match TRBD1 or TRBD2 (5 bases each). In germline, CDR1 is LGHNA, CDR2 YSLEER. Between the trimmed V and J ends, which lost 0 bases and 6 bases, there was a span of 15 bases. The CDR3 extends over 16 amino acids. The CDR3 region has the DNA TGCGCCAGCAGCCAAGATGGGACCTCTTGGGGCAATGAGCAGTTCTTC. Translating it yields CASSQDGTSWGNEQFF.

This chain uses TRBV9 with TRBJ2-5; D is unresolved. In germline, CDR1 is SGDLS, CDR2 YYNGEE. The CDR3 runs to 16 residues. V lost 6 bases and J 2 bases, leaving 20 bases between the germline ends. Here the CDR3 DNA reads TGTGCCAGCACCCCCGGCATGGGCGGAAGGCAAGAGACCCAGTACTTC. Its translation is CASTPGMGGRQETQYF.

This clonotype was counted only a few times. The chain uses TRBV6-2 or TRBV6-3 and TRBJ2-2, with 10 nucleotides matching TRBD1. Per germline, CDR1 MNHEY and CDR2 SVGEGT. The CDR3 consists of 15 residues. Trimming cost V 7 bases and J 4 bases; bases outside gene matches: 6. CDR3 amino acids: CASNAWTGGTGELFF. The CDR3 DNA is TGTGCCAGCAACGCATGGACAGGGGGCACCGGGGAGCTGTTTTTT.

The table lists this clonotype with a few counts. The rearrangement uses TRBV7-9 and TRBJ2-5; TRBD2 is a possible D gene (5 bases). The CDR3 totals 14 residues. V lost 4 bases and J 4 bases, leaving 13 bases between the germline ends. Germline V CDR1 and CDR2: SEHNR, FQNEAQ (reference sequence). The CDR3 reads CASSSWPGSETQYF. The DNA for the CDR3 is TGTGCCAGCAGCTCTTGGCCGGGATCAGAGACCCAGTACTTC.

The chain combines TRBV20-1 with TRBJ2-5; the D gene is possibly TRBD2 (7 bases). The V and J ends lost 3 bases and 2 bases respectively, with 16 bases between them. CDR3 size: 15 residues. The germline V gene has CDR1 DFQATT and CDR2 SNEGSKA (reference sequence). CDR3 nucleotide sequence: TGCAGTGCTAGTCCGGGGGGCCACCTTCAAGAGACCCAGTACTTC. This translates into CSASPGGHLQETQYF.

The rearrangement joins TRBV24-1 to TRBJ2-5, with a tentative D call TRBD1 (6 bases). Looked up from germline, CDR1 is KGHDR and CDR2 is SFDVKD. Trimming shortened V by 1 base and J by 1 base, and 9 bases separated the two germline ends. The CDR3 is 15 amino acids. The CDR3 bases are TGTGCCACCAGTGATTTAGCCAGGGGCCAAGAGACCCAGTACTTC. Protein product: CATSDLARGQETQYF.

This clonotype came up a few times. The CDR3 DNA reads as TGCAGTGCTTGGACAGAATACGAGCAGTACTTC. Its protein product is CSAWTEYEQYF. The chain employs TRBV20-1 and TRBJ2-7; D perhaps matches TRBD1 (6 bases). Germline CDR1 and CDR2: DFQATT and SNEGSKA (reference sequence). The V end lost 5 bases, the J end lost 4 bases, and 9 bases lay between the germline ends. There are 11 residues in the CDR3.

The V call is TRBV20-1, the J call TRBJ2-1; 9 bases fit TRBD2. Trimming took 7 bases from V and 0 from J; bases not matched to a gene: 13. The CDR3 covers 17 residues. The germline V gene has CDR1 DFQATT and CDR2 SNEGSKA (reference sequence). CDR3 coding DNA: TGCAGTGGGGGCTCTAGCGGGACCGCTAGCTCCTACAATGAGCAGTTCTTC. It yields the protein CSGGSSGTASSYNEQFF.